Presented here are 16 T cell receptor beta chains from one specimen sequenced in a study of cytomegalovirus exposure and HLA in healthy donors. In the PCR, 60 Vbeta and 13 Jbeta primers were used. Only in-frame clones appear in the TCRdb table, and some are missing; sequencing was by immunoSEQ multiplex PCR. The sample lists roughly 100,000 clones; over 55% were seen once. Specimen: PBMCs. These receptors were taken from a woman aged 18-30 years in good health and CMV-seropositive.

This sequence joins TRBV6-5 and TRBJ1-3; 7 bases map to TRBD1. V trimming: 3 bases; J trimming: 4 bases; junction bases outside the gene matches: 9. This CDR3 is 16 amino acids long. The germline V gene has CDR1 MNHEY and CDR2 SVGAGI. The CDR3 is CASSYSDRADGNTIYF. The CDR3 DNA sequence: TGTGCCAGCAGTTATAGCGACAGGGCGGACGGAAACACCATATATTTT.

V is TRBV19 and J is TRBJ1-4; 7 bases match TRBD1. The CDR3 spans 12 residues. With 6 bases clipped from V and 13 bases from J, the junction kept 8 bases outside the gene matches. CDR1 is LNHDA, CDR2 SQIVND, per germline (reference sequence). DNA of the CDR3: TGTGCCAGTAGCCCAACAGGGGTTACACTGTTTTTT. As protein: CASSPTGVTLFF.

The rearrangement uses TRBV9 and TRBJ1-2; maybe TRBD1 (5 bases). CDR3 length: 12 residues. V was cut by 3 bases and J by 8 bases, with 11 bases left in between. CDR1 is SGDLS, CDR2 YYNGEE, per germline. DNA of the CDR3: TGTGCCAGCAGCGCCCTCGGGGGGGGCTACACCTTC. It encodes CASSALGGGYTF. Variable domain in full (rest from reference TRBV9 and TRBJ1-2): DSGVTQTPKHLITATGQRVTLRCSPRSGDLSVYWYQQSLDQGLQFLIQYYNGEERAKGNILERFSAQQFPDLHSELNLSSLELGDSALYFCASSALGGGYTFGSGTRLTVV.

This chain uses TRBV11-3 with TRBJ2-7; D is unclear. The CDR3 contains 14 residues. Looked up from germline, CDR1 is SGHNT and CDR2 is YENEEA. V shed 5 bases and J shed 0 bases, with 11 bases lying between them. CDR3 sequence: CASSPGGISYEQYF. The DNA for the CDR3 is TGTGCCAGCAGCCCTGGCGGAATCTCCTACGAGCAGTACTTC.

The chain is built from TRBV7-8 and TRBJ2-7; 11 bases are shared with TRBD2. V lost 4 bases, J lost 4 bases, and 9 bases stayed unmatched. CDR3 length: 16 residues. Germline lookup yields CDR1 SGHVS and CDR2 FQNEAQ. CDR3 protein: CASSSLTSGAPYEQYF. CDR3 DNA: TGTGCCAGCAGCTCGCTGACTAGCGGGGCCCCTTACGAGCAGTACTTC.

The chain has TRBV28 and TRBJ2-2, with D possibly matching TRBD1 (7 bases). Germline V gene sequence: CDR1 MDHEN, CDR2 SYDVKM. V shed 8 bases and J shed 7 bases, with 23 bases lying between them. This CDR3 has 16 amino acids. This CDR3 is CASLFKAGGGIGELFF. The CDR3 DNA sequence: TGTGCCAGCCTCTTCAAGGCAGGGGGAGGTATCGGGGAGCTGTTTTTT.

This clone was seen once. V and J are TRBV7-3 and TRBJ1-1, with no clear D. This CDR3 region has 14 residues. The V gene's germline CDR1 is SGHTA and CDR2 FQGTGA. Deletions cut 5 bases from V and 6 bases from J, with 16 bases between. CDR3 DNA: TGTGCCAGCAGCCCAGTTGGGCCAGCCTCTGAAGCTTTCTTT. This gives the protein CASSPVGPASEAFF.

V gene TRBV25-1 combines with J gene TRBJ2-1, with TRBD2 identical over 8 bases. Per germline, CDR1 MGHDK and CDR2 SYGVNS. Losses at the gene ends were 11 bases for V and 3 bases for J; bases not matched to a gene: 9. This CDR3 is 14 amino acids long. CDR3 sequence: CASGGGLGYNEQFF. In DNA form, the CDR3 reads TGTGCCTCGGGGGGGGGACTAGGCTACAATGAGCAGTTCTTC.

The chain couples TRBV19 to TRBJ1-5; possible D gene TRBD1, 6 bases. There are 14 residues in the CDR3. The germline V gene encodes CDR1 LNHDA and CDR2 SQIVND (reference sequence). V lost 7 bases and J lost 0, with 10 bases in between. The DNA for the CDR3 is TGTGCCAGTATAGGACAGTCTAGCAATCAGCCCCAGCATTTT. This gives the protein CASIGQSSNQPQHF.

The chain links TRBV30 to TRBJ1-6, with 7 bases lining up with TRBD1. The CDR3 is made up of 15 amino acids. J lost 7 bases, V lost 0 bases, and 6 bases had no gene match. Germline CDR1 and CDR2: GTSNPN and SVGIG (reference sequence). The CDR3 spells CAWSVQGIANSPLHF. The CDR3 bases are TGTGCCTGGAGTGTACAGGGGATAGCAAATTCACCCCTCCACTTT.

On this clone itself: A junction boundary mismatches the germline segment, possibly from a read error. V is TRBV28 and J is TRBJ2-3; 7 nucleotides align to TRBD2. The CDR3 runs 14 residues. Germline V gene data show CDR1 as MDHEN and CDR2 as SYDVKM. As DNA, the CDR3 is TGTGCCAGCAGTTTGGAGACTAGCACCGATACGCAGTATTTT. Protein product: CASSLETSTDTQYF.

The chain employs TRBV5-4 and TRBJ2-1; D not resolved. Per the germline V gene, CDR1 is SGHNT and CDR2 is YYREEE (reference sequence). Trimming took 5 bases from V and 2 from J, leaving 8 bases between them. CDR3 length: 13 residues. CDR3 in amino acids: CASSGPTYNEQFF. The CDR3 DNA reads TGTGCCAGCAGTGGGCCGACCTACAATGAGCAGTTCTTC.

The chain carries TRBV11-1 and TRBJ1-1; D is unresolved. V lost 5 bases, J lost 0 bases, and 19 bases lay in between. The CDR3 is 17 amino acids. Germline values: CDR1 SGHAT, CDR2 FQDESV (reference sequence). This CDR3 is CASSPSIWAELNTEAFF. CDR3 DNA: TGTGCCAGCAGCCCGTCCATTTGGGCAGAATTGAACACTGAAGCTTTCTTT.

Here the CDR3 DNA reads TGTGCCAGCAGGGGACAGAATTTTAACGGGGAGCTGTTTTTT. Its protein is CASRGQNFNGELFF. The chain employs TRBV2 and TRBJ2-2, with 7 bases lining up with TRBD1. Germline values: CDR1 SNHLY, CDR2 FYNNEI. This CDR3 region has 14 residues. Trimming at V came to 6 bases and at J to 7 bases, leaving 8 bases not matched to a gene.

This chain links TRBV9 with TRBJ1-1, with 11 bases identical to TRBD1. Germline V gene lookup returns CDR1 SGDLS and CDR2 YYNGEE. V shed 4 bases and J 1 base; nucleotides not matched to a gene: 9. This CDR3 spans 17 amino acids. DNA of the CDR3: TGTGCCAGCAGCACCCAGGGGGGGACAGGGGGGAACACTGAAGCTTTCTTT. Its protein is CASSTQGGTGGNTEAFF.

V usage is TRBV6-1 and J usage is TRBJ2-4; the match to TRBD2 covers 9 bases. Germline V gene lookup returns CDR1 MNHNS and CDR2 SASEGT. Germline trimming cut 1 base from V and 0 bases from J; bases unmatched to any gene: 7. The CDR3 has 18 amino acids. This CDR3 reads CASSEVDSGSLAKNIQYF. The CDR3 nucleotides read TGTGCCAGCAGTGAAGTCGATAGCGGGAGCCTAGCCAAAAACATTCAGTACTTC.